These 31 T cell receptor beta chains share one sample of origin, sequenced in a study of OX40 agonist ivuxolimab in advanced cancers. Produced via immunoSEQ multiplex PCR; TCRdb's table is partial and in-frame only. In the table there are 55,000 to 65,000 clones, 80% to 90% of which are singletons. The sequenced sample was CD4+ or CD8+ T cells sorted from blood, obtained in a trial of the OX40 agonist ivuxolimab. The receptor set was obtained from an adult with an advanced solid tumor such as melanoma, head and neck, liver or kidney cancer.

The chain employs TRBV6-6 and TRBJ1-2, with unresolved D. V dropped 3 bases and J dropped 7 bases, with 12 bases sitting between them. Germline lookup yields CDR1 MNHNY and CDR2 SVGAGI (reference sequence). This CDR3 is 13 amino acids long. CDR3 coding DNA: TGTGCCAGCAGTTATATAATTGAGAGTGGCTACACCTTC. It specifies CASSYIIESGYTF.

The chain couples TRBV6-6 to TRBJ2-2; D ambiguous. The V end lost 2 bases, the J end lost 4 bases, and 8 bases lay between the germline ends. CDR1 is MNHNY, CDR2 SVGAGI, per germline (reference sequence). The CDR3 covers 14 residues. As DNA, the CDR3 is TGTGCCAGCAGTTACCGGGTACTCACCGGGGAGCTGTTTTTT. Amino acids: CASSYRVLTGELFF.

This clone occurred a few times. The J gene is TRBJ2-5, the V gene TRBV19, with TRBD1 identical over 7 bases. CDR1 and CDR2 (germline): LNHDA, SQIVND (reference sequence). V was pared by 6 bases and J by 5 bases, with 12 bases of the junction left unmatched. The CDR3 spans 15 residues. CDR3 loop: CASSDWGQQGETQYF. The CDR3 region has the DNA TGTGCCAGTAGCGATTGGGGACAGCAAGGCGAGACCCAGTACTTC.

The rearrangement joins TRBV23-1 to TRBJ1-1, with D perhaps TRBD1 (5 bases). TRBV23-1 is an ORF, and what it does is uncertain. The CDR3 length is 14 residues. V was shortened by 6 bases and J by 4 bases, with 15 bases between the two germline ends. The CDR3 loop is CASSPTGPLTEAFF. For the CDR3, the DNA is TGCGCCAGCAGCCCAACGGGACCCCTCACTGAAGCTTTCTTT.

In its sample, this clone was seen once. The J gene is TRBJ2-4, the V gene TRBV7-3; 7 nucleotides line up with TRBD1. The V and J ends lost 3 bases and 8 bases, in that order; junction bases with no gene match: 10. CDR1 and CDR2 from the germline V gene are SGHTA and FQGTGA. CDR3 size: 15 residues. The CDR3 bases are TGTGCCAGCAGCTTCTCCCCCCAGGGGGTATACATTCAGTACTTC. Its translation is CASSFSPQGVYIQYF.

V usage is TRBV30 and J usage is TRBJ1-1; 7 bases fit TRBD1. With V trimmed by 8 bases and J by 1 base, 7 bases remained unmatched. The germline gives CDR1 GTSNPN, CDR2 SVGIG (reference sequence). This CDR3 spans 13 amino acids. This CDR3 is CARTGAPNTEAFF. The CDR3 coding sequence is TGTGCCCGAACAGGGGCTCCGAACACTGAAGCTTTCTTT.

This clone has only one observation. The chain employs TRBV4-3 and TRBJ2-7; 7 nucleotides align to TRBD2. The CDR3 spans 18 residues. Germline V gene lookup returns CDR1 LGHNA and CDR2 YSLEER. The trim removed 0 bases at V and 4 bases at J, leaving 15 bases unmatched. The CDR3 nucleotides are TGCGCCAGCAGCCAAGACCCCCCCTGGCTAGCGGCACGATACGAGCAGTACTTC. This translates into CASSQDPPWLAARYEQYF.

The gene calls are TRBV5-1 and TRBJ2-7; 10 positions agree with TRBD2. The CDR3 runs 14 residues. V gave up 2 bases and J gave up 2 bases; unmatched junction bases: 1. CDR1 is SGHRS, CDR2 YFSETQ, per germline. Here the CDR3 reads CASSLAGGPYEQYF. In nucleotides, the CDR3 is TGCGCCAGCAGCTTAGCGGGAGGGCCCTACGAGCAGTACTTC.

The chain joins TRBV7-9 to TRBJ2-7; D is unresolved. V dropped 5 bases and J dropped 0 bases, with 8 bases sitting between them. CDR1 SEHNR and CDR2 FQNEAQ come from the germline V gene (reference sequence). The CDR3 is made up of 13 amino acids. The CDR3 loop is CASSHRASYEQYF. The CDR3, as DNA: TGTGCCAGCAGCCACCGGGCCTCCTACGAGCAGTACTTC.

The J gene is TRBJ2-7, the V gene TRBV7-2; D may be TRBD1 (5 bases). Trimming removed 11 bases from V and 4 bases from J, with 18 bases in between. The germline V gene encodes CDR1 SGHTA and CDR2 FQGNSA. The CDR3 loop spans 13 amino acids. CDR3 nucleotide sequence: TGTGCCGGCCAGGTGGCAGGGAATTACGAGCAGTACTTC. Translating gives CAGQVAGNYEQYF.

This chain links TRBV28 with TRBJ1-5; 8 bases line up with TRBD1. This CDR3 has 16 residues. Per germline, CDR1 MDHEN and CDR2 SYDVKM. Trimming at V came to 6 bases and at J to 0 bases, leaving 7 bases not matched to a gene. CDR3 DNA: TGTGCCAGCAGCACAGGGGGAGCCTATAGCAATCAGCCCCAGCATTTT. Translating gives CASSTGGAYSNQPQHF.

The chain has TRBV28 and TRBJ2-5; 9 bases align to TRBD2. The CDR3 length is 15 residues. Germline values: CDR1 MDHEN, CDR2 SYDVKM. The V and J ends lost 6 bases and 1 base, in that order; junction bases with no gene match: 6. CDR3 protein: CASRIAGVGQETQYF. The CDR3 nucleotides are TGTGCCAGCAGGATAGCGGGAGTTGGCCAAGAGACCCAGTACTTC.

J is TRBJ2-2 and V is TRBV19; TRBD2 matches at 12 bases. The CDR3 runs to 15 residues. J lost 3 bases, V lost 6 bases, and 2 bases had no gene match. Germline CDR1 LNHDA, CDR2 SQIVND (reference sequence). The DNA for the CDR3 is TGTGCCAGTAGGACTAGCGGGAGCTACACCGGGGAGCTGTTTTTT. This sequence encodes CASRTSGSYTGELFF. Together with reference TRBV19 and TRBJ2-2, the CDR3 gives the full variable domain: DGGITQSPKYLFRKEGQNVTLSCEQNLNHDAMYWYRQDPGQGLRLIYYSQIVNDFQKGDIAEGYSVSREKKESFPLTVTSAQKNPTAFYLCASRTSGSYTGELFFGEGSRLTVL.

The V call is TRBV10-3, the J call TRBJ2-3; D call uncertain. This CDR3 comprises 11 residues. Germline V CDR1 and CDR2: ENHRY, SYGVKD. V lost 10 bases, J lost 10 bases, and 15 bases lay in between. The CDR3 nucleotides are TGTGCCACCCTGGACCGTGCTGCGCAGTATTTT. Protein: CATLDRAAQYF.

In this sample, this clone turned up once. V gene TRBV30 combines with J gene TRBJ1-1; the D is unclear. Germline CDR1 reads GTSNPN; CDR2 reads SVGIG (reference sequence). V was cut by 3 bases and J by 2 bases, with 10 bases left in between. The CDR3 covers 13 residues. The CDR3 DNA is TGTGCCTGGAGCCGACATCTTAACACTGAAGCTTTCTTT. Protein: CAWSRHLNTEAFF.

The chain has TRBV7-2 and TRBJ2-7; 8 bases are a match to TRBD1. The germline V gene encodes CDR1 SGHTA and CDR2 FQGNSA. The ends lost 1 base at V and 2 bases at J; junction bases unmatched: 13. The CDR3 spans 18 residues. CDR3 sequence reads: CASSLDGQGTLRAYEQYF. CDR3 nucleotide sequence: TGTGCCAGCAGCTTAGATGGACAGGGAACTCTTCGGGCCTACGAGCAGTACTTC.

The CDR3 sequence: CASSSVGPQYF. CDR3 nucleotides: TGTGCCAGCAGCTCGGTGGGGCCCCAGTACTTC. This rearrangement joins TRBV7-9 to TRBJ2-5; D possibly corresponds to TRBD1 (5 bases). The CDR3 loop spans 11 amino acids. The germline V gene encodes CDR1 SEHNR and CDR2 FQNEAQ (reference sequence). V was trimmed by 4 bases and J by 9 bases, leaving 9 bases between them.

The chain carries TRBV27 and TRBJ1-1; TRBD1 aligns across 7 bases. V lost 6 bases to trimming and J lost 1 base; unmatched junction nucleotides: 11. Germline V gene data show CDR1 as MNHEY and CDR2 as SMNVEV (reference sequence). The CDR3 is 16 amino acids. CDR3 sequence: CASSQGGSLANTEAFF. CDR3 sequence (DNA): TGTGCCAGCAGCCAGGGGGGCAGCCTGGCGAACACTGAAGCTTTCTTT.

This clone has only one observation. V usage is TRBV6-5 and J usage is TRBJ2-7; D tentatively reads TRBD1 or TRBD2 (5 bases each). Trimming left V 0 bases short and J 2 bases short, with 11 bases between. This CDR3 has 15 amino acids. CDR1 is MNHEY and CDR2 is SVGAGI in the germline V gene. The CDR3 sequence: CASSYSMRGPYEQYF. CDR3 sequence (DNA): TGTGCCAGCAGTTACTCGATGAGGGGACCCTACGAGCAGTACTTC.

Here the CDR3 reads CASTRTGKGTEAFF. The CDR3 DNA follows: TGTGCCAGCACCAGGACAGGGAAGGGTACTGAAGCTTTCTTT. The gene calls are TRBV28 and TRBJ1-1, with TRBD1 matching 8 bases. The CDR3 loop spans 14 amino acids. In germline, CDR1 is MDHEN, CDR2 SYDVKM. The ends lost 7 bases at V and 5 bases at J; junction bases unmatched: 9.

This clone has a single count. The rearrangement joins TRBV6-5 to TRBJ1-2; weak D call: TRBD1 (6 bases). Germline-derived CDR1 and CDR2 are MNHEY and SVGAGI. V lost 5 bases and J lost 7, with 17 bases in between. This CDR3 contains 14 residues. CDR3 sequence: CASSHDRTVRGYTF. The DNA of the CDR3 is TGTGCCAGCAGTCACGACAGGACAGTTCGTGGCTACACCTTC.

This CDR3 reads CASSNRGGYEQYF. CDR3 DNA sequence: TGTGCCAGTAGTAACCGAGGAGGCTACGAGCAGTACTTC. This chain joins TRBV19 and TRBJ2-7; tentative D call: TRBD2 (5 bases). V lost 4 bases and J 3 bases, leaving 10 bases between the germline ends. Germline-derived CDR1 and CDR2 are LNHDA and SQIVND (reference sequence). The CDR3 consists of 13 residues.

The J gene is TRBJ1-3, the V gene TRBV29-1; D is perhaps TRBD1 (5 bases). Per the germline V gene, CDR1 is SQVTM and CDR2 is ANQGSEA. The CDR3 runs 15 residues. Between the trimmed V and J ends, which lost 6 bases and 0 bases, there was a span of 15 bases. DNA of the CDR3: TGCAGCGTCCGATGGGGGGGGTCCTCTGGAAACACCATATATTTT. Residues: CSVRWGGSSGNTIYF.

This clone was found once. The V call is TRBV30, the J call TRBJ2-1; D is unresolved. From germline, CDR1 is GTSNPN and CDR2 SVGIG (reference sequence). CDR3 length equals 14 residues. Trimming pared 0 bases from V and 8 bases from J, leaving 14 bases between. CDR3 sequence: CAWSVDWGRDEQFF. The CDR3 DNA sequence: TGTGCCTGGAGTGTTGACTGGGGAAGGGATGAGCAGTTCTTC.

This chain joins TRBV5-4 and TRBJ2-7; weak D call: TRBD1 (6 bases). Germline CDR1 is SGHNT and CDR2 is YYREEE (reference sequence). There are 13 residues in the CDR3. V was trimmed by 3 bases and J by 2 bases, leaving 9 bases between them. The CDR3 region has the DNA TGTGCCAGCAGCTCCCGGGACACCTACGAGCAGTACTTC. Translating it yields CASSSRDTYEQYF.

The V call is TRBV9, the J call TRBJ2-1; D is possibly TRBD1 (5 bases). V shed 4 bases and J shed 10 bases, with 18 bases lying between them. Looked up from germline, CDR1 is SGDLS and CDR2 is YYNGEE. The CDR3 consists of 14 residues. The CDR3 DNA follows: TGTGCCAGCAGCCCTCGTCCCCAGGGTTCCGAGCAGTTCTTC. Amino acid sequence: CASSPRPQGSEQFF. Supplemented by reference TRBV9 and TRBJ2-1, the full variable domain reads DSGVTQTPKHLITATGQRVTLRCSPRSGDLSVYWYQQSLDQGLQFLIQYYNGEERAKGNILERFSAQQFPDLHSELNLSSLELGDSALYFCASSPRPQGSEQFFGPGTRLTVL.

This chain uses TRBV27 with TRBJ2-7; 9 bases line up with TRBD1. This CDR3 is 15 amino acids long. The ends lost 10 bases at V and 1 base at J; junction bases unmatched: 11. Germline values: CDR1 MNHEY, CDR2 SMNVEV (reference sequence). DNA of the CDR3: TGTGCCACGTCTTCATCCGGGACAGGGTCCTACGAGCAGTACTTC. This sequence encodes CATSSSGTGSYEQYF.

The chain uses TRBV5-4 and TRBJ2-7; weak D call: TRBD2 (6 bases). This CDR3 has 15 amino acids. Trimming removed 3 bases at V and 1 base at J, with 14 bases between. Per germline, CDR1 SGHNT and CDR2 YYREEE (reference sequence). The chain's CDR3 is CASSSRGAGSYEQYF. For the CDR3, the DNA is TGTGCCAGCAGCTCCCGGGGAGCGGGTTCCTACGAGCAGTACTTC. The entire variable domain, with the rest obtained from reference TRBV5-4 and TRBJ2-7, is as follows: ETGVTQSPTHLIKTRGQQVTLRCSSQSGHNTVSWYQQALGQGPQFIFQYYREEENGRGNFPPRFSGLQFPNYSSELNVNALELDDSALYLCASSSRGAGSYEQYFGPGTRLTVT.

This chain uses TRBV6-1 with TRBJ1-2, with a possible D match to TRBD1 (6 bases). The V end lost 6 bases, the J end lost 8 bases, and 22 bases lay between the germline ends. Germline CDR1 and CDR2: MNHNS and SASEGT. CDR3 length: 15 amino acids. The CDR3 bases are TGTGCCAGCAGCGCCCAATTTCTCCAGGGGAGCGGCTACACCTTC. Its protein product is CASSAQFLQGSGYTF.

The J gene is TRBJ2-3, the V gene TRBV7-2, with 10 bases aligning to TRBD1. CDR3 size: 14 residues. Germline V CDR1 and CDR2: SGHTA, FQGNSA. V was pared by 6 bases and J by 5 bases, with 5 bases of the junction left unmatched. In nucleotides, the CDR3 is TGTGCCAGCAGTCGACAGGGGGCCGGAGATACGCAGTATTTT. Translated: CASSRQGAGDTQYF. The variable domain in full, with the rest retrieved from reference TRBV7-2 and TRBJ2-3, is GAGVSQSPSNKVTEKGKDVELRCDPISGHTALYWYRQSLGQGLEFLIYFQGNSAPDKSGLPSDRFSAERTGGSVSTLTIQRTQQEDSAVYLCASSRQGAGDTQYFGPGTRLTVL.

The rearrangement joins TRBV19 to TRBJ2-7; possible D gene TRBD2, 5 bases. CDR1 and CDR2 from the germline V gene are LNHDA and SQIVND (reference sequence). CDR3 size: 14 residues. The germline V and J ends were trimmed by 2 bases and 0 bases, with 8 bases remaining between them. CDR3 protein: CASSIQDSSYEQYF. The CDR3 DNA reads as TGTGCCAGTAGTATACAGGACTCCTCCTACGAGCAGTACTTC. Drawing the rest from reference TRBV19 and TRBJ2-7, the complete variable domain is DGGITQSPKYLFRKEGQNVTLSCEQNLNHDAMYWYRQDPGQGLRLIYYSQIVNDFQKGDIAEGYSVSREKKESFPLTVTSAQKNPTAFYLCASSIQDSSYEQYFGPGTRLTVT.